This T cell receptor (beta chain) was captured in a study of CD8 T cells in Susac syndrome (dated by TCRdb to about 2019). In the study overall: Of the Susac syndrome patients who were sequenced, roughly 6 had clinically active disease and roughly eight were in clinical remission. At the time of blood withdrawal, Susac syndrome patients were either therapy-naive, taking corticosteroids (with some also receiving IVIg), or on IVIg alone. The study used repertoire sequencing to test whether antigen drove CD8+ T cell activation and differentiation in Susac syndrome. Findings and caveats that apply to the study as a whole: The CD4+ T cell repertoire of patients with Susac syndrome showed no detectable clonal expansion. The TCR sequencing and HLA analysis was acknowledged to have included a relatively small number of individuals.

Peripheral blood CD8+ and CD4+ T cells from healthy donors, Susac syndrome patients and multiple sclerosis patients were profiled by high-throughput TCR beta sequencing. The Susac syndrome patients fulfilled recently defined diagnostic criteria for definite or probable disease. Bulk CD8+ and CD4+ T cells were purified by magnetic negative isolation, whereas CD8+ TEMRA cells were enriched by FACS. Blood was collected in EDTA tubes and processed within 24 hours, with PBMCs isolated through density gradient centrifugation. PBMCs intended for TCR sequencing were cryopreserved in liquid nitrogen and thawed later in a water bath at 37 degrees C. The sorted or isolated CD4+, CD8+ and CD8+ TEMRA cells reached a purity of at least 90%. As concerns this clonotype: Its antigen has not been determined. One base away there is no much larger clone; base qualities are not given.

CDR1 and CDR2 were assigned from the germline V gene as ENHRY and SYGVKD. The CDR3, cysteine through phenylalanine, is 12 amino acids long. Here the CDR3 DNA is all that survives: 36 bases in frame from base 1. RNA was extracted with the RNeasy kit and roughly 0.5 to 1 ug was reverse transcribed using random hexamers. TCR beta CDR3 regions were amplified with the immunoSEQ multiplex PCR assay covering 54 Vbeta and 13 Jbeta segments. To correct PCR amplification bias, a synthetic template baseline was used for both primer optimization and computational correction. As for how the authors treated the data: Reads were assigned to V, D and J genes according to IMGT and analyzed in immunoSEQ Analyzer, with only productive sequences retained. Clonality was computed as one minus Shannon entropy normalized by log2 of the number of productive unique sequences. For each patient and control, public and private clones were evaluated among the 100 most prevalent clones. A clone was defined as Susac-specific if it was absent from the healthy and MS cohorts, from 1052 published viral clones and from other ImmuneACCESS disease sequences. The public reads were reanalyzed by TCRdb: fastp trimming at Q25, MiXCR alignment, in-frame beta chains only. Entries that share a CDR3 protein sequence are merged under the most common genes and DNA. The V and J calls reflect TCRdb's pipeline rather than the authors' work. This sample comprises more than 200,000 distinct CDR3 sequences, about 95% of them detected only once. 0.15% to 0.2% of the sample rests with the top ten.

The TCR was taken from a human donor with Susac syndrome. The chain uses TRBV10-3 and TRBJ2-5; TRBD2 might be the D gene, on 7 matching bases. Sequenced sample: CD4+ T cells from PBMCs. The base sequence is TGTGCATCGGGGGGCCCCGGGGAGACCCAGTACTTC. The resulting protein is CASGGPGETQYF.